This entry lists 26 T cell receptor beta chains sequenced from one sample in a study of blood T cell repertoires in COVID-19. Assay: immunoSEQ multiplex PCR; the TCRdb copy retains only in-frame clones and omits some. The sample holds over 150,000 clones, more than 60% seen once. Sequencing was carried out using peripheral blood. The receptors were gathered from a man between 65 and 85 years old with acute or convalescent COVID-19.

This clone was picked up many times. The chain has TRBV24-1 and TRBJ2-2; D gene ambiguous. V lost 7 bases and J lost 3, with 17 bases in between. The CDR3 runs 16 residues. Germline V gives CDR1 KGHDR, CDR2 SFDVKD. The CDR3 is CATSSLGPQHTGELFF. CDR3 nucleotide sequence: TGTGCCACCAGCTCTCTTGGGCCGCAACACACCGGGGAGCTGTTTTTT.

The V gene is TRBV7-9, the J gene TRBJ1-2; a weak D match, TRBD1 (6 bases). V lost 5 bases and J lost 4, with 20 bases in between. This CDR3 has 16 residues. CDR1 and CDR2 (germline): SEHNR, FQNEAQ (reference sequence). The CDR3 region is CASSAWGQGHSYGYTF. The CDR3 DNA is TGTGCCAGCAGCGCATGGGGGCAGGGGCATAGCTATGGCTACACCTTC.

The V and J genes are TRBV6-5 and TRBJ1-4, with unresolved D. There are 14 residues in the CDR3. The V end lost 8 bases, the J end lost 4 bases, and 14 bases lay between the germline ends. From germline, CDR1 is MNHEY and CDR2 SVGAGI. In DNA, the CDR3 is TGTGCCAGCGAGGTCGAGCCCAATAATGAAAAACTGTTTTTT. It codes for CASEVEPNNEKLFF.

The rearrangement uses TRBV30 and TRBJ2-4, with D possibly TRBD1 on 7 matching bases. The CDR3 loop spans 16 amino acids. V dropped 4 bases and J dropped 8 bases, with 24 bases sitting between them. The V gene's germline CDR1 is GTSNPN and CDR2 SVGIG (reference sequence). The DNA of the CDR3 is TGTGCCTGGATTCCCAGGGACAGTACGGAGGGACACATTCAGTACTTC. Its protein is CAWIPRDSTEGHIQYF.

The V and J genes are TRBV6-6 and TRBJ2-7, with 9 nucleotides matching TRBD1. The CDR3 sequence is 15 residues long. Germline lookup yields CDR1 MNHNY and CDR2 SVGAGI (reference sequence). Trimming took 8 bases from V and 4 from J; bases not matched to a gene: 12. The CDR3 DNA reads TGTGCCAGCCGTCCCGGACAGGGGATTATTTACGAGCAGTACTTC. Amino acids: CASRPGQGIIYEQYF.

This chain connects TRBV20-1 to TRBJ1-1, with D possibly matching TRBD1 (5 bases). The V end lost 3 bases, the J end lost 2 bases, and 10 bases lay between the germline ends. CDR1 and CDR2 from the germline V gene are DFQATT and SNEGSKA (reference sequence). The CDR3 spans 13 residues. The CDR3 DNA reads TGCAGTGCTAGTAGGGGTTACAACACTGAAGCTTTCTTT. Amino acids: CSASRGYNTEAFF.

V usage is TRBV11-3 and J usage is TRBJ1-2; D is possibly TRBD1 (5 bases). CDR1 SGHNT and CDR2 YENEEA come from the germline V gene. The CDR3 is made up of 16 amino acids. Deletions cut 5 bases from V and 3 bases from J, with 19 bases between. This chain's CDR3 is CASSPPPRGMDYGYTF. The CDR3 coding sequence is TGTGCCAGCAGCCCTCCTCCTAGGGGTATGGACTATGGCTACACCTTC.

As DNA, the CDR3 is TGTGCCAGCAGCACCCGGGGGGGCAGCACCGGGGAGCTGTTTTTT. Amino acids: CASSTRGGSTGELFF. The rearrangement joins TRBV11-2 to TRBJ2-2; 8 bases align to TRBD2. Per the germline V gene, CDR1 is SGHAT and CDR2 is FQNNGV. V was clipped by 5 bases and J by 4 bases; unmatched bases: 6. The CDR3 is made up of 15 amino acids.

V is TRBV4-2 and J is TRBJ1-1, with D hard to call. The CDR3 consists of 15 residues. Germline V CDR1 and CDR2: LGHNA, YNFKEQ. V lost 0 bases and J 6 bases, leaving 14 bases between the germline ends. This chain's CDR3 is CASSQDNQGRAEAFF. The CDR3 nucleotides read TGTGCCAGCAGCCAAGATAACCAAGGGAGAGCTGAAGCTTTCTTT.

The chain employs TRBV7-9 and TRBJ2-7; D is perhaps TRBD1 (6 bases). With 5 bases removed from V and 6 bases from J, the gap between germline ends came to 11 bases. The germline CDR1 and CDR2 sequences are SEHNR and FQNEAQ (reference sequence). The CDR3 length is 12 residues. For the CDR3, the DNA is TGTGCCAGCAGCCCACAGGGATTCGAGCAGTACTTC. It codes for CASSPQGFEQYF. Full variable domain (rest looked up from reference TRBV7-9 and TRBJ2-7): DTGVSQNPRHKITKRGQNVTFRCDPISEHNRLYWYRQTLGQGPEFLTYFQNEAQLEKSRLLSDRFSAERPKGSFSTLEIQRTEQGDSAMYLCASSPQGFEQYFGPGTRLTVT.

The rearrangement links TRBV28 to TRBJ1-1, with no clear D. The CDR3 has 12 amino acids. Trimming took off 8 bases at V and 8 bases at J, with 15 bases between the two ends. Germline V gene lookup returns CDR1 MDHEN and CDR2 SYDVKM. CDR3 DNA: TGTGCCAGCGGTTCTGCGGGAGCAGAAGCTTTCTTT. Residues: CASGSAGAEAFF.

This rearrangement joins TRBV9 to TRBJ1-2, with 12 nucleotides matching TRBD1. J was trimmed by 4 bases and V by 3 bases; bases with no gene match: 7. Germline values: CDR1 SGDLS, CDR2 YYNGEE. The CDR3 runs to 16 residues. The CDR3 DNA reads TGTGCCAGCAGCGCCCGGGACAGGGGGCTCGGCTATGGCTACACCTTC. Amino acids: CASSARDRGLGYGYTF.

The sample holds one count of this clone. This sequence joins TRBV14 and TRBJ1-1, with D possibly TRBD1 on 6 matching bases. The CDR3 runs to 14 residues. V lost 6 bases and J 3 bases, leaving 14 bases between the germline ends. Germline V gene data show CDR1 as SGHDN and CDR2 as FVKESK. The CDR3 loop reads CASSAGTSYTEAFF. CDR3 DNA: TGTGCCAGCAGTGCCGGGACAAGCTACACTGAAGCTTTCTTT.

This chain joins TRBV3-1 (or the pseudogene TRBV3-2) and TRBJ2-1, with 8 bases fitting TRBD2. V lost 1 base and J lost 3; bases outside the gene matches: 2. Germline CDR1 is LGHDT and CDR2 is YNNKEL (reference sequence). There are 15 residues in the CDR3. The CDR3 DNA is TGTGCCAGCAGCCAAGGGGCGGGAGGCTACAATGAGCAGTTCTTC. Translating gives CASSQGAGGYNEQFF.

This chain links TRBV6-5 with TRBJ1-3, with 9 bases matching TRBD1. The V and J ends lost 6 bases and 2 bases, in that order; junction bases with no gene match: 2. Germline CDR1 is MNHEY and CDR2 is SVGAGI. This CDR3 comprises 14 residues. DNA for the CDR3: TGTGCCAGCAGGAGGGACAGGGCTGGAAACACCATATATTTT. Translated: CASRRDRAGNTIYF.

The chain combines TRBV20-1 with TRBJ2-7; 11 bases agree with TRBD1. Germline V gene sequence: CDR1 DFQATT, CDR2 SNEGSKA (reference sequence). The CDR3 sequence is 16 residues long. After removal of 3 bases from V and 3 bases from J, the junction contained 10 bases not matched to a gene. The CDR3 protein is CSASEEIGTGGYEQYF. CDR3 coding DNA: TGCAGTGCTAGTGAGGAAATAGGGACAGGGGGCTACGAGCAGTACTTC.

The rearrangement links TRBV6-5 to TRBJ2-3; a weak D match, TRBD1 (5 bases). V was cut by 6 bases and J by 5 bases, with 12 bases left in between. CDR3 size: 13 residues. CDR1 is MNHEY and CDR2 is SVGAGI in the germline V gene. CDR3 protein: CASRRQSEDTQYF. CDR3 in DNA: TGTGCCAGCAGGCGACAGTCTGAAGATACGCAGTATTTT.

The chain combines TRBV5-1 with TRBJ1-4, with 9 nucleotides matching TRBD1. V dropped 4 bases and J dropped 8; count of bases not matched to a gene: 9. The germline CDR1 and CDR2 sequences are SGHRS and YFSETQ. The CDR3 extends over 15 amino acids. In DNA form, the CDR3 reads TGCGCCAGCAGCCTCACCGGGACAGGGCGGGAAAAACTGTTTTTT. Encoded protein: CASSLTGTGREKLFF.

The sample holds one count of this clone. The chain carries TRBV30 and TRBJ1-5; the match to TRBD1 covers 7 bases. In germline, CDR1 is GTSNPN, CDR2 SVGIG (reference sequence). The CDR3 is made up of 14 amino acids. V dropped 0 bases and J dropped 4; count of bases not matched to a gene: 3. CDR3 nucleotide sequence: TGTGCCTGGAGTGTTGGGACAGTAAATCAGCCCCAGCATTTT. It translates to CAWSVGTVNQPQHF.

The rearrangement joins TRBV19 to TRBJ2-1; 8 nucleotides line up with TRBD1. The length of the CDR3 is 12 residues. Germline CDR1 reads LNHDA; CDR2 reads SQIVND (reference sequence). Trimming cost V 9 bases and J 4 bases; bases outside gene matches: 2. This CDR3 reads CASGQGYNEQFF. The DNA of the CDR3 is TGTGCCAGCGGACAGGGATACAATGAGCAGTTCTTC.

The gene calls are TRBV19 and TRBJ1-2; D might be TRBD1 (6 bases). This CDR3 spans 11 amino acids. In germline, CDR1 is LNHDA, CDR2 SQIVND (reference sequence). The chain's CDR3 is CAGASFYGYTF. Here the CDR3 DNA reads TGTGCGGGGGCCTCCTTCTATGGCTACACCTTC.

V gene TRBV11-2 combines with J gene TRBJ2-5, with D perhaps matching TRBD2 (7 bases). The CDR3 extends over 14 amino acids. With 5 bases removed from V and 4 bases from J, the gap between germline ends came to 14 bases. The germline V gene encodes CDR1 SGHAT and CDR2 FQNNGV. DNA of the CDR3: TGTGCCAGCAGCCTAGGGGGGGGTACAGAGACCCAGTACTTC. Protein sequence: CASSLGGGTETQYF.

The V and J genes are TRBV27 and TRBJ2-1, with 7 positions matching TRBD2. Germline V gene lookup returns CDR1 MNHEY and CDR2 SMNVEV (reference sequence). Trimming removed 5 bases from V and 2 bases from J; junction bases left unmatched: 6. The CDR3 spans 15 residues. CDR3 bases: TGTGCCAGCAGTCGGCTAGCGGCCCCCTACAATGAGCAGTTCTTC. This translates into CASSRLAAPYNEQFF.

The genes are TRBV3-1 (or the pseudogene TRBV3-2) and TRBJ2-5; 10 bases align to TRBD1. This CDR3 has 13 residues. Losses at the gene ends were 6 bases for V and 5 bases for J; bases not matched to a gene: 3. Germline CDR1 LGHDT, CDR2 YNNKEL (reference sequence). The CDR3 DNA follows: TGTGCCAGCAGGGGACAGGGGCGGGAGACCCAGTACTTC. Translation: CASRGQGRETQYF.

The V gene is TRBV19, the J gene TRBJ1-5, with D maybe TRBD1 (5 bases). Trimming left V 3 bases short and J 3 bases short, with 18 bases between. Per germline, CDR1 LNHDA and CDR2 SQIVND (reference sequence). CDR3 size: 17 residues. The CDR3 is CASSMGSGERANQPQHF. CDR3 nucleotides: TGTGCCAGTAGTATGGGTTCGGGGGAACGGGCCAATCAGCCCCAGCATTTT.

The CDR3 DNA sequence: TGTGCCAGCAGTTTAACAGGGGGCTCTAGAGCGGATACGCAGTATTTT. Translation: CASSLTGGSRADTQYF. This rearrangement joins TRBV27 to TRBJ2-3; 9 bases agree with TRBD1. CDR1 MNHEY and CDR2 SMNVEV come from the germline V gene (reference sequence). This CDR3 contains 16 residues. Trimming cost V 2 bases and J 6 bases; bases outside gene matches: 9.